This T cell receptor (beta chain) was found in a study of CD8 T cells in ankylosing spondylitis (dated by TCRdb to 2017 to 2019). About the full investigation: To find TCR variants linked to disease, the study profiled T cell receptor beta repertoires in ankylosing spondylitis patients and healthy donors. The full study cohort was made up of 20 to 25 ankylosing spondylitis patients and about a hundred healthy donors. Peripheral blood was sampled, and synovial fluid was additionally collected from ankylosing spondylitis patients.

There are many counts of this clonotype. There is no known antigen for this receptor. Base qualities are not recorded, but no much larger clone differs from it by a single base. Instrument used: Illumina HiSeq 2500. TCR beta libraries were prepared by quantitative 5'-RACE with molecular barcodes. Per the authors' processing: A new computational method, built on a probabilistic model of VDJ rearrangement, was used to identify disease-linked TCR variants. TCRdb's own reprocessing of the public reads used fastp at Q25 and MiXCR and kept productive beta chains. Entries are consolidated by CDR3 protein sequence, retaining the most common genes and DNA. The V and J calls were determined by TCRdb, not by the authors. The sample records more than 100,000 distinct CDR3 sequences, 17% of which are singletons. Clones ranked in the top ten supply approximately 33% of the sample. Ends trimmed: V by 1 base, J by 4 bases; bases unmatched to a gene: 4. Including cysteine and phenylalanine, the CDR3 has 15 amino acids. Of all the DNA, just the CDR3 is kept, 45 bases in frame from base 1.

Results and caveats for the whole study, not just this receptor: Some motif variants were previously reported in synovial fluid and blood of reactive arthritis patients, suggesting common disease-initiation mechanisms. The disease-linked clones were reported to be significantly enriched in matched synovial fluid samples from ankylosing spondylitis patients. A TCR beta motif of several highly homologous amino acid variants appeared characteristic of blood from ankylosing spondylitis patients. A CD8+ phenotype was shown by the disease-linked clones, which were found at relatively low frequencies in peripheral blood.

This sequence was found in a male donor with ankylosing spondylitis. The sample was blood, either unsorted or a sorted T cell fraction (not recorded which). The chain was built from TRBV12-3 or TRBV12-4 and TRBJ2-1; 7 junctional bases match TRBD1. The CDR3 reads CASSLGDRSYNEQFF. In nucleotide form, the sequence is TGTGCCAGCAGTTTAGGGGACAGATCATACAATGAGCAGTTCTTC.